This T cell receptor (beta chain) was profiled in a study of blood T cell repertoires in COVID-19. Overall study context: Acute and convalescent COVID-19 specimens originated in the United States, Italy and Spain. T cells, B-cell-depleted T cells, or PBMCs provided the cDNA or gDNA that served as material.

In the original processing: Scientists estimated how many nucleated cells there were by amplifying reference gene primers. The table came from immunoSEQ multiplex PCR; TCRdb's copy has only in-frame clones and leaves some out. Clone size and V and J calls were adopted from that table, with D and trimming inferred from the DNA. Altogether just over 250,000 clones are present, around 84% being singletons, with the ten largest covering approximately 4.5%. Turning to this clone: The sample has other DNA sequences that encode this CDR3 too.

CDR3 length equals 15 residues. CDR1 is SGHRS and CDR2 is YFSETQ in the germline V gene. V was pared by 2 bases and J by 1 base, with 10 bases between. Grouping used clinical history reported by participants in a survey and questionnaire. This receptor was obtained from a man aged 25 to 40 with acute COVID-19. The sequenced material came from PBMCs or T cells enriched from blood (not recorded which). The V and J genes are TRBV5-1 and TRBJ2-1, with a tentative D call TRBD2 (6 bases). CDR3 sequence: CASSFPRGSYNEQFF. In DNA form, the CDR3 reads TGCGCCAGCAGCTTCCCGCGGGGTTCCTACAATGAGCAGTTCTTC.